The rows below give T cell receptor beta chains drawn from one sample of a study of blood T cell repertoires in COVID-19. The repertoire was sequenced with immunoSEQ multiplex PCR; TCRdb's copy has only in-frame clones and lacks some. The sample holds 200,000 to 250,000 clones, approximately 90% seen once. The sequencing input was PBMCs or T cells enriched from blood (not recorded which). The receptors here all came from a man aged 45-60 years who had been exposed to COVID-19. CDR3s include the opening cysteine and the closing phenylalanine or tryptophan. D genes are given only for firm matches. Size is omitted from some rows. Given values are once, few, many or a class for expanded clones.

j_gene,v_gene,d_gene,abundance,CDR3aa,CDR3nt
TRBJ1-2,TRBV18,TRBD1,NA,CASSPTDRANYGYTF,TGTGCCAGCTCACCGACTGACAGGGCCAACTATGGCTACACCTTC
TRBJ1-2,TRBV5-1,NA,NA,CASSRTGRDSYGYTF,TGCGCCAGCAGCCGTACAGGGAGGGATTCCTATGGCTACACCTTC
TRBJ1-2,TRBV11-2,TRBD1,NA,CASSLVGTGDGYTF,TGTGCCAGCAGCTTAGTGGGGACAGGGGATGGCTACACCTTC
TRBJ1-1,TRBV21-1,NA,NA,CASSKSRTAELGYTEAFF,TGTGCCAGCAGCAAATCTCGGACCGCCGAACTAGGGTACACTGAAGCTTTCTTT
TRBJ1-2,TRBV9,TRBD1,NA,CASSAGGQNYGYTF,TGTGCCAGCAGCGCAGGGGGCCAAAACTATGGCTACACCTTC
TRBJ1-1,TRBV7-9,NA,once,CASRPSGQNTEAFF,TGTGCCAGCAGACCGTCGGGACAAAACACTGAAGCTTTCTTT
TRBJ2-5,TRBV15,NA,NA,CATSRGALETQYF,TGTGCCACCAGCAGAGGCGCTCTGGAGACCCAGTACTTC
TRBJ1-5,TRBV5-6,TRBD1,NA,CASSLRGRFQSNQPQHF,TGTGCCAGCAGCTTGAGGGGGCGATTTCAGAGCAATCAGCCCCAGCATTTT
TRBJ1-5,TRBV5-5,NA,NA,CASSLSPYSNQPQHF,TGTGCCAGCAGCTTGTCACCCTATAGCAATCAGCCCCAGCATTTT
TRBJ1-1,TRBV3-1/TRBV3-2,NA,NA,CASSQDGFIWGVNTEAFF,TGTGCCAGCAGCCAAGACGGGTTTATCTGGGGGGTGAACACTGAAGCTTTCTTT
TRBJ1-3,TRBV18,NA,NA,CASSPPSVSGNTIYF,TGTGCCAGCTCACCACCCTCGGTCTCTGGAAACACCATATATTTT
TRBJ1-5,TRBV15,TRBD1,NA,CATSRVLGTASNQPQHF,TGTGCCACCAGCAGGGTCCTCGGGACAGCTAGCAATCAGCCCCAGCATTTT
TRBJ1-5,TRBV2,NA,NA,CASSKRGWDQPQHF,TGTGCCAGCAGTAAGAGGGGGTGGGATCAGCCCCAGCATTTT
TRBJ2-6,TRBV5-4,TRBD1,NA,CASSLTGDSSGANVLTF,TGTGCCAGCAGCTTGACAGGGGACAGCTCTGGGGCCAACGTCCTGACTTTC
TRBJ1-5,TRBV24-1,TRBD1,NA,CATRSGTGDQPQHF,TGTGCCACCAGAAGCGGGACAGGGGATCAGCCCCAGCATTTT
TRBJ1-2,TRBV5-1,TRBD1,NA,CASSLGPQGQYGYTF,TGCGCCAGCAGCTTGGGGCCACAGGGGCAATATGGCTACACCTTC
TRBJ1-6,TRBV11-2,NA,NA,CASSLDGHSPLHF,TGTGCCAGCAGCTTAGATGGCCATTCACCCCTCCACTTT
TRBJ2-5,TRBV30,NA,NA,CAWRPYTLRGQETQYF,TGTGCCTGGAGACCCTACACCCTTCGGGGCCAAGAGACCCAGTACTTC
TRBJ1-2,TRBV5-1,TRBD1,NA,CASSFGTGRFNYGYTF,TGCGCCAGCAGTTTCGGGACAGGGCGTTTTAACTATGGCTACACCTTC
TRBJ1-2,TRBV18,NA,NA,CASSRSRGADGYTF,TGTGCCAGCTCCCGGTCAAGGGGCGCGGATGGCTACACCTTC
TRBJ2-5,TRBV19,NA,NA,CASSSRESETQYF,TGTGCCAGTAGTAGTAGGGAGTCGGAGACCCAGTACTTC
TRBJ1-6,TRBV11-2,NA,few,CASSSLKGYSPLHF,TGTGCCAGCAGCTCGTTGAAGGGGTATTCGCCCCTCCACTTT
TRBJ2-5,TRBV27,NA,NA,CASSPYPKETQYF,TGTGCCAGCAGTCCCTACCCTAAAGAGACCCAGTACTTC
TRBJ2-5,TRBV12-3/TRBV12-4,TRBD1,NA,CASSRQGAETQYF,TGTGCCAGCAGTAGACAGGGAGCAGAGACCCAGTACTTC
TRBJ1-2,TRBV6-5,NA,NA,CASSPWAGLYGYTF,TGTGCCAGCAGTCCTTGGGCAGGGCTCTATGGCTACACCTTC